The clone carrying this T cell receptor (beta chain) was observed at least ten times. This sample was taken from a study of blood T cells in healthy people across ages. The use of a sample-barcoded 5' primer and a J-beta primer mix characterized a second PCR of about 7 to 12 cycles. TCRdb recomputed calls from the 5' RACE reads with MiXCR, one row per CDR3 protein. The table has around 750,000 distinct CDR3 sequences, roughly 50% seen once. With 5 bases removed from V and 5 bases from J, the gap between germline ends came to 26 bases. This CDR3 has 17 residues. The germline gives CDR1 DFQATT, CDR2 SNEGSKA (reference sequence).

Material: blood. The clonotype originates from a man at least 80 years old in good health. This chain connects TRBV20-1 to TRBJ2-3, with D perhaps matching TRBD1 or TRBD2 (5 bases each). The CDR3 sequence: CSAHPANLEAGRDTQYF. As DNA, the CDR3 is TGCAGTGCTCACCCCGCGAACTTAGAGGCAGGGAGAGATACGCAGTATTTT.